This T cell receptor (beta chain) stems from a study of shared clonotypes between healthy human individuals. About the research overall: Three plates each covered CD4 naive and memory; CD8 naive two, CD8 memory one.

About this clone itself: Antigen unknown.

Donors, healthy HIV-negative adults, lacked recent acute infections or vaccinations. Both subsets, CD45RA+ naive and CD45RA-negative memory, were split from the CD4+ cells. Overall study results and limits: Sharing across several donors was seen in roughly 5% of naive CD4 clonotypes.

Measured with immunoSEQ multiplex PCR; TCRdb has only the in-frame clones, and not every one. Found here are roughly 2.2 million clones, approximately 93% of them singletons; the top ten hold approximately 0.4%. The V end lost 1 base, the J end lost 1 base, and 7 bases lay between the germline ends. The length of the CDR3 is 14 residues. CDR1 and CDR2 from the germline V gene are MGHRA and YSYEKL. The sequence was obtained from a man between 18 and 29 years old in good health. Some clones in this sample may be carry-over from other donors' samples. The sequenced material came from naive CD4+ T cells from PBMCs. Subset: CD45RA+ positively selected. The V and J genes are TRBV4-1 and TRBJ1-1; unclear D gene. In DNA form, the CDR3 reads TGCGCCAGCAGCCAAGTTGGGCCGAACACTGAAGCTTTCTTT. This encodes CASSQVGPNTEAFF.